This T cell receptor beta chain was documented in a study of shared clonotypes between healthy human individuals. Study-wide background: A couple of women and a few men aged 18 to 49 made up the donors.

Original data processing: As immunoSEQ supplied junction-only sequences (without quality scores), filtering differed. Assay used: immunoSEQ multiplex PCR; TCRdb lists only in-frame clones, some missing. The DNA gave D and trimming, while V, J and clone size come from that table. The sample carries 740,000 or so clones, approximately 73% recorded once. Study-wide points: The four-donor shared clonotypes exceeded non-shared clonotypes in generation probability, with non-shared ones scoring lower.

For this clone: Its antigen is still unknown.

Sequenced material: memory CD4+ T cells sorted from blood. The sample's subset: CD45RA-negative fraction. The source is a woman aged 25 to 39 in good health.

In nucleotides, the CDR3 is TGTGCCAGCAGGACAGAGGGGGGTAGCTCCTACACCTTC. Its protein product is CASRTEGGSSYTF. The chain recombines TRBV6-6 with TRBJ1-2, with D possibly matching TRBD1 (6 bases). Germline assignment: CDR1 MNHNY and CDR2 SVGAGI (reference sequence). V was shortened by 6 bases and J by 10 bases, with 18 bases between the two germline ends. The CDR3 totals 13 residues.